This entry lists 24 T cell receptor beta chains sequenced from one sample in a study of blood T cell repertoires in COVID-19. The method was immunoSEQ multiplex PCR; TCRdb's version includes in-frame clones alone and lacks a portion of them. The sample contains around 130,000 clones, 84% of which appear only once. The sample comprised peripheral blood. The receptors were sampled from a woman in her sixties or seventies with acute or convalescent COVID-19.

The gene calls are TRBV5-1 and TRBJ2-5, with 10 bases aligning to TRBD2. V shed 8 bases, J shed 2 bases, and the junction held 3 bases outside the gene matches. The CDR3 is 13 amino acids. Germline assignment: CDR1 SGHRS and CDR2 YFSETQ. CDR3 bases: TGCGCCAGTAAGCGGGGGGGGCAAGAGACCCAGTACTTC. This encodes CASKRGGQETQYF.

The chain combines TRBV28 with TRBJ1-2; D is ambiguous. The V gene lost 1 base and the J gene lost 3 bases, with 9 bases spanning the gap. From germline, CDR1 is MDHEN and CDR2 SYDVKM. CDR3 length equals 14 residues. The CDR3 loop is CASSLYESDYGYTF. The CDR3 region has the DNA TGTGCCAGCAGTTTATATGAGAGCGACTATGGCTACACCTTC.

The V and J genes are TRBV4-1 and TRBJ1-2; possibly TRBD1 for D (5 bases). V lost 1 base to trimming and J lost 5 bases, with 17 bases between them. This CDR3 region has 16 residues. Germline V gene sequence: CDR1 MGHRA, CDR2 YSYEKL. The CDR3 region has the DNA TGCGCCAGCAGCCAAGTCTACCAGGGCGCCCCGTATGGCTACACCTTC. Its translation: CASSQVYQGAPYGYTF.

V and J are TRBV2 and TRBJ2-3, with TRBD1 matching 9 bases. CDR1 and CDR2 from the germline V gene are SNHLY and FYNNEI. This CDR3 spans 16 amino acids. The V gene end was trimmed by 8 bases and the J gene end by 0 bases; junction bases not matched to a gene: 9. CDR3 residues: CASEGTGFSSTDTQYF. Written as DNA, the CDR3 is TGTGCCAGCGAAGGGACAGGGTTTTCGAGCACAGATACGCAGTATTTT.

This sequence joins TRBV3-1 (or the pseudogene TRBV3-2) and TRBJ1-1, with 7 bases matching TRBD1. The trim removed 4 bases at V and 1 base at J, leaving 6 bases unmatched. This CDR3 spans 15 amino acids. Germline V lookup: CDR1 LGHDT, CDR2 YNNKEL (reference sequence). DNA of the CDR3: TGTGCCAGCAGCCCCACTGACAGGGCGAACACTGAAGCTTTCTTT. This sequence encodes CASSPTDRANTEAFF.

The chain combines TRBV7-8 with TRBJ2-2; D is perhaps TRBD1 (7 bases). Trimming removed 3 bases at V and 1 base at J, with 9 bases between. The CDR3 runs 15 residues. In germline, CDR1 is SGHVS, CDR2 FQNEAQ. CDR3 bases: TGTGCCAGCAGCTTGCGGGACAGGAACACCGGGGAGCTGTTTTTT. Protein: CASSLRDRNTGELFF.

The rearrangement links TRBV5-4 to TRBJ2-5, with 7 bases aligning to TRBD1. This CDR3 comprises 15 residues. With 3 bases clipped from V and 2 bases from J, the junction kept 7 bases outside the gene matches. The germline V gene encodes CDR1 SGHNT and CDR2 YYREEE (reference sequence). The chain's CDR3 is CASSSGTDRQETQYF. The CDR3 DNA reads TGTGCCAGCAGCTCCGGCACGGACAGGCAAGAGACCCAGTACTTC.

This clone was seen a handful of times. The rearrangement links TRBV2 to TRBJ2-5; a weak D match, TRBD2 (5 bases). The V gene lost 7 bases and the J gene lost 11 bases, with 14 bases spanning the gap. Germline V gene sequence: CDR1 SNHLY, CDR2 FYNNEI. There are 11 residues in the CDR3. The CDR3 region has the DNA TGTGCCAGCAAAAGTGACGGGGTACAGTACTTC. Residues: CASKSDGVQYF.

The rearrangement links TRBV6-1 to TRBJ1-5, with D uncertain. The V end was cut by 2 bases, the J end by 0 bases, with 8 bases between. CDR1 and CDR2 from the germline V gene are MNHNS and SASEGT. CDR3 length: 15 amino acids. The CDR3 loop reads CASSEQTNSNQPQHF. The CDR3 coding sequence is TGTGCCAGCAGTGAACAGACTAATAGCAATCAGCCCCAGCATTTT.

The rearrangement joins TRBV10-2 to TRBJ2-7, with TRBD1 identical over 9 bases. CDR1 is WSHSY, CDR2 SAAADI, per germline. The CDR3 extends over 13 amino acids. The V segment lost 8 bases and the J segment 6 bases; nucleotides outside the gene matches: 8. The CDR3 loop is CASLSGTGFEQYF. The CDR3 DNA sequence: TGCGCCAGCCTATCAGGGACAGGGTTCGAGCAGTACTTC.

This chain uses TRBV30 with TRBJ1-6; 8 bases align to TRBD1. CDR1 GTSNPN and CDR2 SVGIG come from the germline V gene (reference sequence). This CDR3 spans 15 amino acids. The J segment lost 7 bases and the V segment lost 3 bases, leaving 8 bases of the junction unmatched. CDR3 loop: CAWSEGDRLNSPLHF. The CDR3 DNA reads TGTGCCTGGAGCGAGGGGGACAGGTTAAATTCACCCCTCCACTTT.

The genes are TRBV24-1 and TRBJ1-5; 8 bases map to TRBD1. Germline assignment: CDR1 KGHDR and CDR2 SFDVKD. Unmatched junction bases numbered 9, after V lost 10 bases and J lost 2 bases. The CDR3 sequence is 15 residues long. CDR3 region: CATSQGQAGNQPQHF. The CDR3 DNA sequence: TGTGCCACATCCCAGGGACAGGCCGGCAATCAGCCCCAGCATTTT.

The rearrangement joins TRBV11-1 to TRBJ2-7; D unresolved. Deletions cut 2 bases from V and 2 bases from J, with 7 bases between. This CDR3 comprises 13 residues. The germline V gene has CDR1 SGHAT and CDR2 FQDESV (reference sequence). This chain's CDR3 is CASSLSSTYEQYF. The CDR3 nucleotides read TGTGCCAGCAGCTTATCGAGTACCTACGAGCAGTACTTC.

V is TRBV12-3 or TRBV12-4 and J is TRBJ1-2; D may be TRBD1 (6 bases). The CDR3 runs to 13 residues. With 7 bases removed from V and 6 bases from J, the gap between germline ends came to 15 bases. The CDR3 coding sequence is TGTGCCAGCACTTACAGGGTCGAACATGGCTACACCTTC. Translated: CASTYRVEHGYTF.

The CDR3 reads CASAMEEWAFF. The DNA for the CDR3 is TGTGCTAGTGCGATGGAGGAATGGGCTTTCTTT. The rearrangement uses TRBV12-5 and TRBJ1-1; D gene uncertain. The CDR3 covers 11 residues. The germline V gene has CDR1 LGHNT and CDR2 FRNRAP. Trimming shortened V by 7 bases and J by 11 bases, and 14 bases separated the two germline ends.

The gene calls are TRBV28 and TRBJ2-7; 8 nucleotides align to TRBD2. V was clipped by 6 bases and J by 3 bases; unmatched bases: 13. This CDR3 region has 16 residues. From germline, CDR1 is MDHEN and CDR2 SYDVKM. The CDR3 DNA sequence: TGTGCCAGCAGCCCCCCGGCGGGGGGCCCAGGCTACGAGCAGTACTTC. It yields the protein CASSPPAGGPGYEQYF.

The chain links TRBV5-4 to TRBJ1-4; D ambiguous. CDR3 length: 14 residues. The germline V and J ends were trimmed by 2 bases and 5 bases, with 10 bases remaining between them. Germline loops: CDR1 SGHNT, CDR2 YYREEE (reference sequence). The CDR3 loop reads CASSFTGDNEKLFF. CDR3 in DNA: TGTGCCAGCAGCTTTACGGGAGACAATGAAAAACTGTTTTTT.

The V call is TRBV11-2, the J call TRBJ2-6; D may be TRBD2 (5 bases). Trimming pared 7 bases from V and 4 bases from J, leaving 17 bases between. The CDR3 loop spans 16 amino acids. CDR1 and CDR2 (germline): SGHAT, FQNNGV. The CDR3 region has the DNA TGTGCCAGCACCAACCCTCGGGGAGCCGGGGCCAACGTCCTGACTTTC. It is translated as CASTNPRGAGANVLTF.

The rearrangement joins TRBV19 to TRBJ1-4, with D unclear. CDR1 LNHDA and CDR2 SQIVND come from the germline V gene (reference sequence). Trimming took off 8 bases at V and 8 bases at J, with 15 bases between the two ends. The CDR3 covers 13 residues. CDR3 in amino acids: CASLGGLREKLFF. The DNA of the CDR3 is TGTGCCAGTTTAGGAGGGCTGAGAGAAAAACTGTTTTTT.

The chain carries TRBV28 and TRBJ1-4; tentatively, D is TRBD1 (5 bases). Trimming shortened V by 6 bases and J by 8 bases, and 13 bases separated the two germline ends. CDR1 is MDHEN and CDR2 is SYDVKM in the germline V gene. The length of the CDR3 is 13 residues. The CDR3: CASRGGALEKLFF. The CDR3 bases are TGTGCCAGCAGGGGCGGGGCATTAGAAAAACTGTTTTTT. Full variable domain (rest looked up from reference TRBV28 and TRBJ1-4): DVKVTQSSRYLVKRTGEKVFLECVQDMDHENMFWYRQDPGLGLRLIYFSYDVKMKEKGDIPEGYSVSREKKERFSLILESASTNQTSMYLCASRGGALEKLFFGSGTQLSVL.

This clone came up a few times. The chain links TRBV3-1 (or the pseudogene TRBV3-2) to TRBJ1-2, with D unresolved. CDR1 is LGHDT and CDR2 is YNNKEL in the germline V gene (reference sequence). V lost 4 bases, J lost 8 bases, and 17 bases lay in between. The CDR3 is 14 residues long. CDR3 sequence: CASSPRIDNRGYTF. The CDR3 DNA is TGTGCCAGCAGCCCCCGTATCGACAACAGAGGCTACACCTTC.

The chain uses TRBV9 and TRBJ1-1; D is undetermined. V gave up 2 bases and J gave up 0 bases, with 5 bases separating them. The germline CDR1 and CDR2 sequences are SGDLS and YYNGEE. This CDR3 comprises 13 residues. The DNA for the CDR3 is TGTGCCAGCAGCGTTCGGGTGAACACTGAAGCTTTCTTT. The encoded protein is CASSVRVNTEAFF.

The chain uses TRBV5-4 and TRBJ2-5, with TRBD2 matching over 8 bases. CDR1 SGHNT and CDR2 YYREEE come from the germline V gene (reference sequence). Losses at the gene ends were 6 bases for V and 1 base for J; bases not matched to a gene: 11. This CDR3 is 16 amino acids long. Here the CDR3 DNA reads TGTGCCAGCACTACGGCCGGAGCGGGGGTCCAAGAGACCCAGTACTTC. Translated, it gives CASTTAGAGVQETQYF.

The chain has TRBV19 and TRBJ1-4; D gene unclear. This CDR3 spans 15 amino acids. Trimming took 5 bases from V and 0 from J, leaving 10 bases between them. CDR1 is LNHDA, CDR2 SQIVND, per germline (reference sequence). The CDR3 spells CASSLTVATNEKLFF. CDR3 DNA: TGTGCCAGTAGTCTTACAGTCGCAACTAATGAAAAACTGTTTTTT.